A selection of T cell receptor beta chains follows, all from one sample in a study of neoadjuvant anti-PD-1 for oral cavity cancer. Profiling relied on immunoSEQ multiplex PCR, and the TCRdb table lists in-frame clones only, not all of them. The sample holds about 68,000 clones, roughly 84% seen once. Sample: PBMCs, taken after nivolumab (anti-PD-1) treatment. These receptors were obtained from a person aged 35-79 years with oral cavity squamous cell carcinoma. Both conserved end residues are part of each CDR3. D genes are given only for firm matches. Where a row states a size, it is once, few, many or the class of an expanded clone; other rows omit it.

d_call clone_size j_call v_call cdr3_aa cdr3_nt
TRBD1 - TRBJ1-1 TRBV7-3 CASSPGGVMNTEAFF TGTGCCAGCAGCCCAGGGGGAGTTATGAACACTGAAGCTTTCTTT
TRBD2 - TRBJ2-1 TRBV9 CASSVTSASYNEQFF TGTGCCAGCAGCGTTACTAGCGCGTCCTACAATGAGCAGTTCTTC
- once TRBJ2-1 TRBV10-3 CAISESQSYNEQFF TGTGCCATCAGTGAGTCGCAGTCCTACAATGAGCAGTTCTTC
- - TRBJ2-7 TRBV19 CASSVQGTYEQYF TGTGCCAGTAGCGTACAGGGGACTTACGAGCAGTACTTC
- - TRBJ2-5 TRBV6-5 CASRRYGGVETQYF TGTGCCAGCAGGCGCTATGGGGGCGTGGAGACCCAGTACTTC
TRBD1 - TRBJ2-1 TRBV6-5 CASRLQGAGYNEQFF TGTGCCAGCAGGCTACAGGGGGCGGGCTACAATGAGCAGTTCTTC
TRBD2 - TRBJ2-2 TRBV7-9 CASSLLLAGDTGELFF TGTGCCAGCAGCTTACTACTAGCGGGAGACACCGGGGAGCTGTTTTTT
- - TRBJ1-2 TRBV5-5 CASRDPGGKDYGYTF TGTGCCAGCAGAGACCCGGGGGGCAAGGACTATGGCTACACCTTC
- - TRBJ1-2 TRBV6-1 CASSDGIGINYGYTF TGTGCCAGCAGTGATGGGATAGGGATCAACTATGGCTACACCTTC
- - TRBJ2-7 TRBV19 CASRWQASSYEQYF TGTGCCAGTCGCTGGCAGGCAAGCTCCTACGAGCAGTACTTC
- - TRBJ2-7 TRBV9 CASSSQLGEQYF TGTGCCAGCAGCAGCCAATTGGGGGAGCAGTACTTC
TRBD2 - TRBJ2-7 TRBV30 CAWSVGLAGYEQYF TGTGCCTGGAGTGTAGGACTAGCGGGATACGAGCAGTACTTC
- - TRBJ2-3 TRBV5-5 CASSLASVTDTQYF TGTGCCAGCAGCTTGGCTAGCGTCACAGATACGCAGTATTTT
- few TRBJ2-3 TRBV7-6 CASSPSAIVGDTQYF TGTGCCAGCAGCCCCTCGGCCATAGTAGGCGATACGCAGTATTTT
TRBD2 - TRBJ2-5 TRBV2 CASSDLYWDYKAGRAETQYF TGTGCCAGCAGTGATCTCTATTGGGACTATAAAGCCGGACGCGCGGAGACCCAGTACTTC
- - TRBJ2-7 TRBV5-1 CASSSTQLGYEQYF TGCGCCAGCAGCTCCACTCAACTGGGCTACGAGCAGTACTTC
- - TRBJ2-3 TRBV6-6 CASRQQGSDTQYF TGTGCCAGCAGGCAGCAGGGGTCCGATACGCAGTATTTT
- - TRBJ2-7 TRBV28 CASSFPPAAYEQYF TGTGCCAGCAGTTTCCCCCCCGCGGCCTACGAGCAGTACTTC
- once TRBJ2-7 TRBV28 CATKRQALEEQYF TGTGCCACTAAGAGACAGGCCCTCGAGGAGCAGTACTTC
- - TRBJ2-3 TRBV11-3 CASSLGAGDPTQYF TGTGCCAGCAGCTTAGGCGCCGGGGACCCTACGCAGTATTTT
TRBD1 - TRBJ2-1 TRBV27 CASSQLGQGVGNEQFF TGTGCCAGCAGTCAGTTAGGACAGGGGGTCGGGAATGAGCAGTTCTTC
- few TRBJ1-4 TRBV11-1 CASSFGTYEKLFF TGTGCCAGCAGCTTCGGGACCTATGAAAAACTGTTTTTT
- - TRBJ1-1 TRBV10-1 CASSVNSNTEAFF TGCGCCAGCAGTGTGAACAGTAACACTGAAGCTTTCTTT
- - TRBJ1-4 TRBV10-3 CAISEAGIGTNEKLFF TGTGCCATCAGTGAGGCAGGGATCGGAACTAATGAAAAACTGTTTTTT
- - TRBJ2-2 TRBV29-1 CSVSPNTGELFF TGCAGCGTTTCCCCAAACACCGGGGAGCTGTTTTTT
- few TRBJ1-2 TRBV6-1 CASSDPFTGNYGYTF TGTGCCAGCAGTGATCCTTTTACAGGGAACTATGGCTACACCTTC
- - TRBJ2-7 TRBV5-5 CASSLGGPGLSYEQYF TGTGCCAGCAGCTTGGGAGGGCCGGGGCTCTCCTACGAGCAGTACTTC
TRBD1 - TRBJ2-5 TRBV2 CASSARDRGQETQYF TGTGCCAGCAGTGCTCGGGACAGAGGCCAAGAGACCCAGTACTTC
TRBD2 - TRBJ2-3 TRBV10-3 CAISGWTSGSTDTQYF TGTGCCATCAGTGGCTGGACTAGCGGGAGCACAGATACGCAGTATTTT
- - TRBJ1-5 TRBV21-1 CASSKKPGERRRGAYQPQHF TGTGCCAGCAGCAAAAAACCCGGCGAGCGAAGAAGGGGGGCTTATCAGCCCCAGCATTTT
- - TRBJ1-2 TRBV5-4 CASSFPTELREYGYTF TGTGCCAGCAGCTTTCCAACCGAGCTCCGGGAGTATGGCTACACCTTC
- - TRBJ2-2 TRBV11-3 CASSFLTGFNTGELFF TGTGCCAGCAGCTTTCTTACAGGCTTCAACACCGGGGAGCTGTTTTTT
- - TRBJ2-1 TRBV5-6 CASSLGSGPYNEQFF TGTGCCAGCAGCTTAGGTTCGGGCCCCTACAATGAGCAGTTCTTC
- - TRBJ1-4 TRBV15 CATSTGGKAGNEKLFF TGTGCCACCAGCACGGGGGGGAAGGCGGGTAATGAAAAACTGTTTTTT
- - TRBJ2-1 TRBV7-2 CASTLRSSYNEQFF TGTGCCAGCACCCTCCGTAGCTCCTACAATGAGCAGTTCTTC
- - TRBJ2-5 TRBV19 CASSDVGETQYF TGTGCCAGTAGTGACGTCGGAGAGACCCAGTACTTC
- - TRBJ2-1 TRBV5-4 CASSQSKAGDNEQFF TGTGCCAGCAGCCAGTCGAAGGCGGGCGACAATGAGCAGTTCTTC
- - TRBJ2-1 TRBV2 CASKVEYSGYNEQFF TGTGCCAGCAAGGTCGAGTATAGCGGTTACAATGAGCAGTTCTTC
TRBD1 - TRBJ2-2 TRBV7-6 CASSLATATGGTGELFF TGTGCCAGCAGCTTAGCGACGGCTACAGGGGGGACCGGGGAGCTGTTTTTT
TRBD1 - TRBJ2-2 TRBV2 CASSGQGAGGELFF TGTGCCAGCAGTGGCCAGGGGGCCGGCGGGGAGCTGTTTTTT
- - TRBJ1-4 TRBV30 CACTLGSSPPGEKLFF TGTGCCTGTACCCTCGGCAGTTCCCCTCCTGGGGAAAAACTGTTTTTT
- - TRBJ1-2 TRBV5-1 CASSQTDYGYTF TGCGCCAGCTCCCAGACCGATTATGGCTACACCTTC
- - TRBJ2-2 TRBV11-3 CASSAGWTGELFF TGTGCCAGCAGCGCCGGGTGGACCGGGGAGCTGTTTTTT